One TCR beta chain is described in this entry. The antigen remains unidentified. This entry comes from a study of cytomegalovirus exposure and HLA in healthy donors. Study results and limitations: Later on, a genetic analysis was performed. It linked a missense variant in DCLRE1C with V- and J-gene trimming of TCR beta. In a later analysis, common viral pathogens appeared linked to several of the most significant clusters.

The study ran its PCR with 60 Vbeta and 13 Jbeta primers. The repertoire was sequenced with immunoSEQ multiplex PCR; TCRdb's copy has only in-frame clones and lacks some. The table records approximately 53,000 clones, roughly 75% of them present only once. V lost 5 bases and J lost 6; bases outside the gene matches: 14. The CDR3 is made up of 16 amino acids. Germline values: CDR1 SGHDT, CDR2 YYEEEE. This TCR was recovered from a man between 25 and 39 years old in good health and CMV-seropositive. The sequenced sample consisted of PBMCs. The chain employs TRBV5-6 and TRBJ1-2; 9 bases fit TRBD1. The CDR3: CASSRVDTGGGDGYTF. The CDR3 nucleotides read TGTGCCAGCAGTCGCGTGGATACAGGGGGCGGTGATGGCTACACCTTC.